The source of this TCR beta chain is a study of blood T cell repertoires in COVID-19. Deletions cut 6 bases from V and 5 bases from J, with 11 bases between. CDR1 is MDHEN and CDR2 is SYDVKM in the germline V gene. This CDR3 is 13 amino acids long. Profiled with immunoSEQ multiplex PCR; TCRdb holds only in-frame clones, not every one. The sample shows 85,000 to 100,000 clones, more than 80% of them seen only once. The specimen was peripheral blood. The chain recombines TRBV28 with TRBJ1-5; the D gene is possibly TRBD1 (5 bases). The sequence was collected from a man aged 50-60 years with active or convalescent COVID-19. The CDR3 DNA follows: TGTGCCAGCAGCGCAGGGTATGATCAGCCCCAGCATTTT. It encodes CASSAGYDQPQHF.